These 31 T cell receptor beta chains came from one sample sequenced in a study of shared clonotypes between healthy human individuals. The protocol was immunoSEQ multiplex PCR, while the TCRdb copy is restricted to in-frame clones and leaves out a portion. The repertoire has 1 million to 1.2 million clones, 60% to 80% of them found once; the top ten carry 0.7% to 0.95%. Sequences were obtained from memory CD4+ T cells from PBMCs. This sample's subset: CD45RA-negative fraction. These TCRs come from a man between 18 and 35 years old in good health. Some clones in this sample may be carry-over from other donors' samples.

The chain joins TRBV2 to TRBJ2-7, with D possibly being TRBD1 or TRBD2 (6 bases each). V was cut by 4 bases and J by 5 bases, with 18 bases left in between. Germline CDR1 SNHLY, CDR2 FYNNEI. This CDR3 contains 15 residues. The CDR3 sequence: CASSVSGGRLDEQYF. The CDR3 nucleotides are TGTGCCAGCAGTGTGTCCGGGGGCAGGTTAGACGAGCAGTACTTC.

This clone was observed a handful of times. The V and J genes are TRBV7-3 and TRBJ1-1; perhaps TRBD1 as D (5 bases). The CDR3 runs 14 residues. In germline, CDR1 is SGHTA, CDR2 FQGTGA. Trimming left V 5 bases short and J 6 bases short, with 16 bases between. The CDR3 bases are TGTGCCAGCAGCCCATTTAACGGGGCACCTGAAGCTTTCTTT. It is translated as CASSPFNGAPEAFF.

This rearrangement joins TRBV5-1 to TRBJ2-7, with D possibly TRBD2 on 6 matching bases. V was clipped by 5 bases and J by 6 bases, with 18 bases between them. This CDR3 is 14 amino acids long. The germline CDR1 and CDR2 sequences are SGHRS and YFSETQ. The CDR3 DNA is TGCGCCAGCAGGGACGCCTTGGGACTGGGCGAGCAGTACTTC. Protein: CASRDALGLGEQYF. The whole variable domain, remainder taken from reference TRBV5-1 and TRBJ2-7, is KAGVTQTPRYLIKTRGQQVTLSCSPISGHRSVSWYQQTPGQGLQFLFEYFSETQRNKGNFPGRFSGRQFSNSRSEMNVSTLELGDSALYLCASRDALGLGEQYFGPGTRLTVT.

The rearrangement joins TRBV27 to TRBJ1-1; D ambiguous. The CDR3 consists of 13 residues. V dropped 5 bases and J dropped 0 bases, with 7 bases sitting between them. Germline lookup yields CDR1 MNHEY and CDR2 SMNVEV (reference sequence). The CDR3 DNA reads as TGTGCCAGCAGTGGGTACATGAACACTGAAGCTTTCTTT. It codes for CASSGYMNTEAFF.

The rearrangement joins TRBV6-5 to TRBJ1-5; no reliable D call. The germline CDR1 and CDR2 sequences are MNHEY and SVGAGI. Trimming stripped 6 bases from V and 0 bases from J, with 9 bases between. The CDR3 consists of 14 residues. This CDR3 reads CASSWGNSNQPQHF. The CDR3 DNA follows: TGTGCCAGCAGCTGGGGTAATAGCAATCAGCCCCAGCATTTT.

The chain carries TRBV6-4 and TRBJ2-2; D is possibly TRBD1 or TRBD2 (5 bases each). Germline lookup yields CDR1 MRHNA and CDR2 SNTAGT. Trimming left V 10 bases short and J 4 bases short, with 16 bases between. The CDR3 contains 14 residues. The CDR3 sequence is CATSGRLGTGELFF. CDR3 nucleotides: TGTGCCACTTCGGGACGGTTGGGCACCGGGGAGCTGTTTTTT.

The V and J genes are TRBV5-1 and TRBJ2-5; 8 nucleotides agree with TRBD2. Germline CDR1 reads SGHRS; CDR2 reads YFSETQ. The CDR3 sequence is 15 residues long. The junction had 11 bases not matched to a gene; V was cut back by 6 bases and J by 4 bases. CDR3 nucleotide sequence: TGCGCCAGCACCTTAGCGGGAATGGGAAGAGAGACCCAGTACTTC. Translating gives CASTLAGMGRETQYF.

V usage is TRBV2 and J usage is TRBJ2-2; D might be TRBD1 or TRBD2, each matching 5 bases. Per the germline V gene, CDR1 is SNHLY and CDR2 is FYNNEI. This CDR3 has 16 residues. V dropped 5 bases and J dropped 2 bases, with 15 bases sitting between them. This chain's CDR3 is CASSLGTGGNTGELFF. CDR3 DNA sequence: TGTGCCAGCAGTCTCGGGACGGGCGGTAACACCGGGGAGCTGTTTTTT.

This chain joins TRBV5-4 and TRBJ2-5; 8 bases map to TRBD2. The CDR3 has 16 amino acids. V was pared by 0 bases and J by 9 bases, with 13 bases of the junction left unmatched. CDR1 and CDR2 (germline): SGHNT, YYREEE (reference sequence). Here the CDR3 DNA reads TGTGCCAGCAGCTTGGTCGGTAGCGGGACCCCGGGGGCCCAGTACTTC. Translation gives CASSLVGSGTPGAQYF. Variable domain in full (rest from reference TRBV5-4 and TRBJ2-5): ETGVTQSPTHLIKTRGQQVTLRCSSQSGHNTVSWYQQALGQGPQFIFQYYREEENGRGNFPPRFSGLQFPNYSSELNVNALELDDSALYLCASSLVGSGTPGAQYFGPGTRLLVL.

V is TRBV29-1 and J is TRBJ1-1; D is unresolved. CDR1 is SQVTM, CDR2 ANQGSEA, per germline. This CDR3 is built from 13 residues. Trimming removed 1 base from V and 5 bases from J, with 11 bases in between. The CDR3 region is CSVEATRGTEAFF. The CDR3 DNA reads as TGCAGCGTTGAAGCGACGCGGGGTACTGAAGCTTTCTTT.

This clone appeared once. The V and J genes are TRBV5-6 and TRBJ1-1; D unresolved. The CDR3 sequence is 13 residues long. Germline assignment: CDR1 SGHDT and CDR2 YYEEEE. V was shortened by 1 base and J by 6 bases, with 10 bases between the two germline ends. In DNA, the CDR3 is TGTGCCAGCAGCTTGAATTCAATAGCTGAAGCTTTCTTT. Protein product: CASSLNSIAEAFF.

This sequence joins TRBV7-8 and TRBJ2-7; no clear D gene. The CDR3 runs 11 residues. The germline gives CDR1 SGHVS, CDR2 FQNEAQ. V lost 3 bases to trimming and J lost 6 bases, with 6 bases between them. In DNA form, the CDR3 reads TGTGCCAGCAGCTTGCTTACCGAGCAGTACTTC. Protein product: CASSLLTEQYF.

The V and J genes are TRBV11-3 and TRBJ1-1; 9 bases fit TRBD1. V shed 5 bases and J 4 bases; nucleotides not matched to a gene: 5. The CDR3 loop spans 14 amino acids. Germline assignment: CDR1 SGHNT and CDR2 YENEEA. CDR3 sequence reads: CASSPGTGRTEAFF. As DNA, the CDR3 is TGTGCCAGCAGCCCCGGGACAGGGCGCACTGAAGCTTTCTTT.

The chain is built from TRBV7-3 and TRBJ2-7; D call uncertain. This CDR3 is built from 14 residues. With 5 bases removed from V and 0 bases from J, the gap between germline ends came to 11 bases. Germline CDR1 is SGHTA and CDR2 is FQGTGA. CDR3 coding DNA: TGTGCCAGCAGCCCCGGATACAACTCCTACGAGCAGTACTTC. Translating gives CASSPGYNSYEQYF.

Details on this clone: The sample has other DNA sequences that encode this CDR3 too. The chain is built from TRBV12-5 and TRBJ2-5; D is unresolved. V was trimmed by 4 bases and J by 2 bases, leaving 2 bases between them. The CDR3 is made up of 11 amino acids. The germline CDR1 and CDR2 sequences are LGHNT and FRNRAP. The CDR3 spells CASGSQETQYF. The CDR3 nucleotides are TGTGCTAGTGGTTCACAAGAGACCCAGTACTTC.

In this sample, this clone turned up a few times. DNA for the CDR3: TGTGCCAGCAGTGAAAACGAGCCTTCACCTGGGCATTTT. It specifies CASSENEPSPGHF. J is TRBJ1-5 and V is TRBV2; D call uncertain. V dropped 2 bases and J dropped 15 bases, with 17 bases sitting between them. This CDR3 contains 13 residues. Germline values: CDR1 SNHLY, CDR2 FYNNEI. Together with reference TRBV2 and TRBJ1-5, the CDR3 gives the full variable domain: EPEVTQTPSHQVTQMGQEVILRCVPISNHLYFYWYRQILGQKVEFLVSFYNNEISEKSEIFDDQFSVERPDGSNFTLKIRSTKLEDSAMYFCASSENEPSPGHFGDGTRLSIL.

The chain is built from TRBV5-4 and TRBJ2-2; 7 bases fit TRBD2. CDR1 is SGHNT and CDR2 is YYREEE in the germline V gene (reference sequence). Unmatched junction bases numbered 7, after V lost 9 bases and J lost 2 bases. This CDR3 comprises 14 residues. The chain's CDR3 is CATRSGKNTGELFF. The CDR3 nucleotides read TGTGCCACCCGAAGCGGGAAAAACACCGGGGAGCTGTTTTTT.

This clone appeared a few times. The genes are TRBV29-1 and TRBJ1-1; D not certain. Trimming took off 7 bases at V and 3 bases at J, with 15 bases between the two ends. Germline CDR1 reads SQVTM; CDR2 reads ANQGSEA. The CDR3 spans 13 residues. The CDR3 here is CSAPKVGDTEAFF. The CDR3 DNA follows: TGCAGCGCTCCCAAGGTGGGAGACACTGAAGCTTTCTTT.

V usage is TRBV19 and J usage is TRBJ1-1, with a tentative D call TRBD1 (5 bases). Germline-derived CDR1 and CDR2 are LNHDA and SQIVND (reference sequence). This CDR3 has 14 residues. Trimming cost V 5 bases and J 6 bases, with 16 bases left between them. Here the CDR3 DNA reads TGTGCCAGTAGTTCTCGAGACTGGGGGGCTGAAGCTTTCTTT. Encoded protein: CASSSRDWGAEAFF. Drawing the rest from reference TRBV19 and TRBJ1-1, the complete variable domain is DGGITQSPKYLFRKEGQNVTLSCEQNLNHDAMYWYRQDPGQGLRLIYYSQIVNDFQKGDIAEGYSVSREKKESFPLTVTSAQKNPTAFYLCASSSRDWGAEAFFGQGTRLTVV.

The chain couples TRBV7-9 to TRBJ2-5; 9 nucleotides line up with TRBD1. The CDR3 totals 16 residues. With 5 bases clipped from V and 5 bases from J, the junction kept 12 bases outside the gene matches. The germline V gene has CDR1 SEHNR and CDR2 FQNEAQ (reference sequence). In DNA, the CDR3 is TGTGCCAGCAGCCACCTATTCCCAGGGACAGGGGAGACCCAGTACTTC. Its protein is CASSHLFPGTGETQYF.

The gene calls are TRBV28 and TRBJ2-5; TRBD1 agrees at 8 bases. V lost 2 bases to trimming and J lost 2 bases; unmatched junction nucleotides: 4. The CDR3 totals 15 residues. Germline-derived CDR1 and CDR2 are MDHEN and SYDVKM. The CDR3 nucleotides are TGTGCCAGCAGTTTAGGACAGGGAGCTCAAGAGACCCAGTACTTC. Translation: CASSLGQGAQETQYF.

V usage is TRBV28 and J usage is TRBJ1-3; 7 bases match TRBD1. CDR3 length: 17 residues. Losses at the gene ends were 6 bases for V and 2 bases for J; bases not matched to a gene: 13. The V gene's germline CDR1 is MDHEN and CDR2 SYDVKM. CDR3 nucleotides: TGTGCCAGCAGCCAGTCATATAGGGGGCCGACTGGAAACACCATATATTTT. Translation gives CASSQSYRGPTGNTIYF.

The J gene is TRBJ1-2, the V gene TRBV4-2; TRBD1 agrees at 10 bases. The trim removed 3 bases at V and 10 bases at J, leaving 11 bases unmatched. This CDR3 is built from 15 residues. Germline V gene lookup returns CDR1 LGHNA and CDR2 YNFKEQ. CDR3 bases: TGTGCCAGCAGCCAGCCCGGGACAGGGGTTGGATACTACACCTTC. Amino acid sequence: CASSQPGTGVGYYTF.

The chain employs TRBV15 and TRBJ2-7; 9 nucleotides align to TRBD2. The CDR3 runs to 18 residues. After removal of 0 bases from V and 5 bases from J, the junction contained 14 bases not matched to a gene. Per germline, CDR1 LNHNV and CDR2 YYDKDF (reference sequence). The CDR3: CATSRDLRTSVGRNEQYF. CDR3 nucleotides: TGTGCCACCAGCAGAGATCTCAGGACTAGCGTAGGTAGGAACGAGCAGTACTTC.

The CDR3 DNA sequence: TGTGCCAGCAGCGGCCGGGAGGGGAGTGCTGAAGCTTTCTTT. Translating it yields CASSGREGSAEAFF. This chain joins TRBV9 and TRBJ1-1, with a tentative D call TRBD1 (5 bases). With 3 bases removed from V and 6 bases from J, the gap between germline ends came to 15 bases. The CDR3 extends over 14 amino acids. The germline V gene has CDR1 SGDLS and CDR2 YYNGEE.

V is TRBV27 and J is TRBJ1-1; no clear D. Germline-derived CDR1 and CDR2 are MNHEY and SMNVEV (reference sequence). The CDR3 is 14 residues long. V dropped 2 bases and J dropped 1 base, with 8 bases sitting between them. For the CDR3, the DNA is TGTGCCAGCAGTTTAGTGGGGAAGAACACTGAAGCTTTCTTT. Protein sequence: CASSLVGKNTEAFF.

The rearrangement uses TRBV5-4 and TRBJ2-7, with TRBD2 identical over 8 bases. V lost 0 bases to trimming and J lost 4 bases; unmatched junction nucleotides: 9. The CDR3 loop spans 16 amino acids. The germline CDR1 and CDR2 sequences are SGHNT and YYREEE (reference sequence). The CDR3 DNA sequence: TGTGCCAGCAGCTTGGGGCGGGGGGCTAGCGGGTACGAGCAGTACTTC. The encoded protein is CASSLGRGASGYEQYF.

This rearrangement joins TRBV6-1 to TRBJ2-7; D is unresolved. The CDR3 totals 13 residues. V was pared by 7 bases and J by 4 bases, with 14 bases between. Germline assignment: CDR1 MNHNS and CDR2 SASEGT. The CDR3, as DNA: TGTGCCAGCAACCCCTCTAGGGCGTACGAGCAGTACTTC. It is translated as CASNPSRAYEQYF.

The chain combines TRBV4-1 with TRBJ1-4; D ambiguous. The ends were cut back, 4 bases at V and 5 bases at J, with 14 bases in the middle. The CDR3 loop spans 15 amino acids. Germline values: CDR1 MGHRA, CDR2 YSYEKL. In DNA form, the CDR3 reads TGCGCCAGCAGCCTCGTTGGCGGGGAGAATGAAAAACTGTTTTTT. This gives the protein CASSLVGGENEKLFF.

There are a few counts of this clone. The CDR3 sequence is CASSLGAGDKYF. DNA of the CDR3: TGTGCCAGCAGCTTAGGGGCGGGGGATAAGTACTTC. The chain combines TRBV7-2 with TRBJ2-4, with TRBD2 matching 7 bases. Unmatched junction bases numbered 5, after V lost 1 base and J lost 14 bases. The CDR3 extends over 12 amino acids. The germline V gene encodes CDR1 SGHTA and CDR2 FQGNSA.

The rearrangement links TRBV7-2 to TRBJ2-1, with D hard to call. The ends were cut back, 3 bases at V and 9 bases at J, with 9 bases in the middle. This CDR3 contains 12 residues. CDR1 SGHTA and CDR2 FQGNSA come from the germline V gene. The DNA for the CDR3 is TGTGCCAGCAGCTTGATATCGGGTGAGCAGTTCTTC. As protein: CASSLISGEQFF.